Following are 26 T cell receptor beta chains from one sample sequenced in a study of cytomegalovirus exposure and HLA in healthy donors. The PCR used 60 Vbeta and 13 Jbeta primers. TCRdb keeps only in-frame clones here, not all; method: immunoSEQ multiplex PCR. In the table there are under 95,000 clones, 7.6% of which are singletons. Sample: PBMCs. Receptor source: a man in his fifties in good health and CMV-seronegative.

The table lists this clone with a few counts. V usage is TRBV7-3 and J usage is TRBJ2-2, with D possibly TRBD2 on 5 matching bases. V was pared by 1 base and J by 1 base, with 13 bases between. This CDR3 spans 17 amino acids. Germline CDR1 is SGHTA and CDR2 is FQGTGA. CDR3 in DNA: TGTGCCAGCAGCTTAAAAGGGCGGGCAGGGAACACCGGGGAGCTGTTTTTT. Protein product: CASSLKGRAGNTGELFF.

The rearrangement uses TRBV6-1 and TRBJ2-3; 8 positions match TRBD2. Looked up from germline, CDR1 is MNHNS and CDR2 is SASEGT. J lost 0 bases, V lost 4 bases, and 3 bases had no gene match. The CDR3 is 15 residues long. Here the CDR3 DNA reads TGTGCCAGCAGTGTCTCTAGCGGGAGCACAGATACGCAGTATTTT. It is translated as CASSVSSGSTDTQYF.

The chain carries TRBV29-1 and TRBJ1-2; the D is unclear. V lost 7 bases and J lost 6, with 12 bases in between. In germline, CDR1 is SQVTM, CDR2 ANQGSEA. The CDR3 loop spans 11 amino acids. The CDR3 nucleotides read TGCAGCGCCCCAGGTGGCCATGGCTACACCTTC. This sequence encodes CSAPGGHGYTF.

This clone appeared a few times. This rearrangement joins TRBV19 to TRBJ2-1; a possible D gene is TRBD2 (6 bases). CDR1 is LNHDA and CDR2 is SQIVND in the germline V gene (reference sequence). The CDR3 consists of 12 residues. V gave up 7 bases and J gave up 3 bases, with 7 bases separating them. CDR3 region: CASTSDYNEQFF. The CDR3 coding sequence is TGTGCCAGTACTAGCGACTACAATGAGCAGTTCTTC.

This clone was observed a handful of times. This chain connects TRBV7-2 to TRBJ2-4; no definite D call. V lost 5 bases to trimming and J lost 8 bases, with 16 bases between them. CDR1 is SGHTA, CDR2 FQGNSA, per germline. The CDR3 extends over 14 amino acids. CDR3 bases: TGTGCCAGCAGCGATTCCCCTTTCGAGGACATTCAGTACTTC. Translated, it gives CASSDSPFEDIQYF.

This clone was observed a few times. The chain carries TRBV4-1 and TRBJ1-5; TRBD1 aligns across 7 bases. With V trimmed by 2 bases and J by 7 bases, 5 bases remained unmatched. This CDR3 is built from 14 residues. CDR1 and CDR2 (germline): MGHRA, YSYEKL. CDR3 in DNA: TGCGCCAGCAGCCAACCGGGACAGAGACAGCCCCAGCATTTT. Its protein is CASSQPGQRQPQHF.

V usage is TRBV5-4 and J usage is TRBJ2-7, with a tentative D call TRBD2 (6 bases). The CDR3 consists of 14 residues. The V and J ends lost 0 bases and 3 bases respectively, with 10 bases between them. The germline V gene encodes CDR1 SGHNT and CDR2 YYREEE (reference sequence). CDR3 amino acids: CASSLAGTYYEQYF. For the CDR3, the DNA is TGTGCCAGCAGCTTGGCCGGGACTTACTACGAGCAGTACTTC.

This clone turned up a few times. DNA for the CDR3: TGTGCCAGCAGCGCCCGGACACTTACCTACGAGCAGTACTTC. This sequence encodes CASSARTLTYEQYF. J is TRBJ2-7 and V is TRBV7-8; D might be TRBD1 (5 bases). Trimming left V 5 bases short and J 2 bases short, with 13 bases between. CDR1 and CDR2 (germline): SGHVS, FQNEAQ. The CDR3 runs 14 residues.

CDR3 nucleotide sequence: TGCGCCAGCAGCTACGGGGGGGCTCGGAATGAGCAGTTCTTC. This gives the protein CASSYGGARNEQFF. The chain couples TRBV10-1 to TRBJ2-1; 8 nucleotides align to TRBD2. V trimming: 6 bases; J trimming: 7 bases; junction bases outside the gene matches: 8. The CDR3 runs 14 residues. From germline, CDR1 is WNHNN and CDR2 SYGVQD (reference sequence).

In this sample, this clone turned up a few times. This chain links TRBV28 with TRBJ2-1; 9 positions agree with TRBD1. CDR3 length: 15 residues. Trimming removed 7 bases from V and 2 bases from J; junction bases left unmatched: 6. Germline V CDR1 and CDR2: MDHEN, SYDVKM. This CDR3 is CASIWGTGTYNEQFF. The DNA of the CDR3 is TGTGCCAGCATTTGGGGGACAGGGACCTACAATGAGCAGTTCTTC.

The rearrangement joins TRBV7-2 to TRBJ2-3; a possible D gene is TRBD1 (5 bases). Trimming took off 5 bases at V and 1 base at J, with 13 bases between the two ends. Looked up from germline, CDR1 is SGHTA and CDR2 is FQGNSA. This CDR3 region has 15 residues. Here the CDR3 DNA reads TGTGCCAGCAGCGCCAGGGTTATTGGCACAGATACGCAGTATTTT. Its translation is CASSARVIGTDTQYF.

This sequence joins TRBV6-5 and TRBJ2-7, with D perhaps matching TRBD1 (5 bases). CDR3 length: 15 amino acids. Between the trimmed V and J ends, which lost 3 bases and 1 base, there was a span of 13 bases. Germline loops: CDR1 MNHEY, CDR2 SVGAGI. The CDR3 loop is CASSYQRQGSYEQYF. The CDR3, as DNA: TGTGCCAGCAGTTATCAGCGCCAGGGATCCTACGAGCAGTACTTC.

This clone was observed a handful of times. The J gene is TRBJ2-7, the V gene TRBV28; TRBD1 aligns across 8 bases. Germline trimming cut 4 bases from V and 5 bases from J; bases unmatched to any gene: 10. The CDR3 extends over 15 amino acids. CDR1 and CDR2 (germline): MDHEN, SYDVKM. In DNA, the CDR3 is TGTGCCAGCAGTTACTCGGACAGGGATTTCAACGAGCAGTACTTC. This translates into CASSYSDRDFNEQYF.

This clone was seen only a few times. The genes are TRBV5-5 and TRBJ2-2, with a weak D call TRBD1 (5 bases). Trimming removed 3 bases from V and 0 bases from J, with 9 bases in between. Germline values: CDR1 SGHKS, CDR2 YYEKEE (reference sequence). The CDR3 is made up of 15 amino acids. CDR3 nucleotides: TGTGCCAGCAGCTCCACAGGTTCGAACACCGGGGAGCTGTTTTTT. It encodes CASSSTGSNTGELFF.

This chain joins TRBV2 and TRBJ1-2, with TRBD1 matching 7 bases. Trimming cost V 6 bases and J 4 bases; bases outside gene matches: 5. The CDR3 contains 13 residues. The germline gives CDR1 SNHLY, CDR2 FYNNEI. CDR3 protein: CASSADRAYGYTF. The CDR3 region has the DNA TGTGCCAGCAGCGCCGACAGGGCCTATGGCTACACCTTC.

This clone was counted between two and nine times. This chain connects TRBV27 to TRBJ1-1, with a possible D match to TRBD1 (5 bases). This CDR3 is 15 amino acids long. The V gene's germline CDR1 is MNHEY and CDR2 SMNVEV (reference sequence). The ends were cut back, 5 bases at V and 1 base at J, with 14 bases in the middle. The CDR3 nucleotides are TGTGCCAGCAGTCTGCGGTCGACAGCGAACACTGAAGCTTTCTTT. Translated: CASSLRSTANTEAFF.

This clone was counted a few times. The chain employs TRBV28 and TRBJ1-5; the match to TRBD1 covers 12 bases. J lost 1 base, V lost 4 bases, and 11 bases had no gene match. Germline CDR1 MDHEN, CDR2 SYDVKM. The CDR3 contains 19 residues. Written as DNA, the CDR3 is TGTGCCAGCAGTTCTCCGGGACAGGGGGCGCCTTTCAGCAATCAGCCCCAGCATTTT. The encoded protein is CASSSPGQGAPFSNQPQHF.

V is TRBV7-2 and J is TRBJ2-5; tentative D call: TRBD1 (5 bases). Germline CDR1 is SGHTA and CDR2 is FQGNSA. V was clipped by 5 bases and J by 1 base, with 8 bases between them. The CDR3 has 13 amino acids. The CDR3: CASSRQLQETQYF. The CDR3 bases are TGTGCCAGCAGCCGACAGCTCCAAGAGACCCAGTACTTC.

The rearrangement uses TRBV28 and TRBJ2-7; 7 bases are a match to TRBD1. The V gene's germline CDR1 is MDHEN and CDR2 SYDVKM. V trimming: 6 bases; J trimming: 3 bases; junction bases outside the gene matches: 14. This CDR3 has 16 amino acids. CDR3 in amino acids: CASSSILGQPFYEQYF. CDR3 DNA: TGTGCCAGCAGCTCAATCCTGGGACAGCCCTTCTACGAGCAGTACTTC.

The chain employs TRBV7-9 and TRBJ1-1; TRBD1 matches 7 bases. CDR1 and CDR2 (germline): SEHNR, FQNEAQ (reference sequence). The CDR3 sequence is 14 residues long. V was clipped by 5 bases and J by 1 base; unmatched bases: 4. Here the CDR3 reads CASSVGQENTEAFF. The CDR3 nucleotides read TGTGCCAGCAGCGTCGGACAGGAGAACACTGAAGCTTTCTTT.

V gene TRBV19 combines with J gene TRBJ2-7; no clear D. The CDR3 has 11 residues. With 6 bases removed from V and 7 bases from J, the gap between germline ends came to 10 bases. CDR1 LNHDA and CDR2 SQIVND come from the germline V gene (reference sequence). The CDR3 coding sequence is TGTGCCAGTAGCTTCGATCGGGAGCAGTACTTC. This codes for CASSFDREQYF.

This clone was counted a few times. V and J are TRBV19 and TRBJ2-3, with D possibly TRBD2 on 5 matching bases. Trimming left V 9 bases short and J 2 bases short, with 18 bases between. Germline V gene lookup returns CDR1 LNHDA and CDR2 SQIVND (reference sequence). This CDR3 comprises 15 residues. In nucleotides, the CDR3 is TGTGCCAGCGCGCCCCGGGAATGGAACACAGATACGCAGTATTTT. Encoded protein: CASAPREWNTDTQYF.

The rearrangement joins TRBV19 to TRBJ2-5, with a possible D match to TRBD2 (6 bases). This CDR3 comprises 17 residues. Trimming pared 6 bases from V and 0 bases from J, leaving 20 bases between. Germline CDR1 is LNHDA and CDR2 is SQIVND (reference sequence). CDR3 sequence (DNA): TGTGCCAGTAGAGCCGGGGGAAGGGCGAAGTACCAAGAGACCCAGTACTTC. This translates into CASRAGGRAKYQETQYF. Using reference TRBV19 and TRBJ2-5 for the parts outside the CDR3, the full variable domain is DGGITQSPKYLFRKEGQNVTLSCEQNLNHDAMYWYRQDPGQGLRLIYYSQIVNDFQKGDIAEGYSVSREKKESFPLTVTSAQKNPTAFYLCASRAGGRAKYQETQYFGPGTRLLVL.

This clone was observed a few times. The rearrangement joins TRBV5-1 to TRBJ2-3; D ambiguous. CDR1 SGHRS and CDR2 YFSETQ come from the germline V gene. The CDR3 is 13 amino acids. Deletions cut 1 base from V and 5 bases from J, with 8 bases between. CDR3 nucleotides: TGCGCCAGCAGCTTGCTCCCGGGAGATACGCAGTATTTT. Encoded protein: CASSLLPGDTQYF.

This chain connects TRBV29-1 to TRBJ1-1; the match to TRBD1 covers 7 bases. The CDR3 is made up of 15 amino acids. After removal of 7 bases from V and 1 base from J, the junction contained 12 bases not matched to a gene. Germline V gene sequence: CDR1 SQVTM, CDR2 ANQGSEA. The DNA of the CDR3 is TGCAGCGCACTAATTTTAGGGGGCCCGAACACTGAAGCTTTCTTT. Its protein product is CSALILGGPNTEAFF. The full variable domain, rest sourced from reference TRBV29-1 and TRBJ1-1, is SAVISQKPSRDICQRGTSLTIQCQVDSQVTMMFWYRQQPGQSLTLIATANQGSEATYESGFVIDKFPISRPNLTFSTLTVSNMSPEDSSIYLCSALILGGPNTEAFFGQGTRLTVV.

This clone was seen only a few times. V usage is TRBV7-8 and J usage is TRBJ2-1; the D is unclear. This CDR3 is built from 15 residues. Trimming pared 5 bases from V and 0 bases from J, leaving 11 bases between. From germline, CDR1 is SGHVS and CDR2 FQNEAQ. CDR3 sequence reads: CASSPQRSSYNEQFF. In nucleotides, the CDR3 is TGTGCCAGCAGCCCCCAGAGGAGCTCCTACAATGAGCAGTTCTTC.